The source of this T cell receptor (beta chain) is a study of T cells in Graves' hyperthyroidism and ophthalmopathy. Amplification of TCR beta CDR3 regions was performed using RNA transcripts as template. The TCR CDR3 was amplified in a first-round RT-PCR using the HTBI primer set. TCRdb redid the calling of the multiplex PCR reads with MiXCR, one entry per CDR3 protein. The sample has about 640,000 distinct CDR3 sequences; 20% are singletons. Duration under 3 months, a NOSPECS grade of at least 4, and a Clinical Activity Score of at least 3 characterized the ophthalmopathy patients. This clonotype came up many times. Germline CDR1 is SGHAT and CDR2 is FQNNGV. The junction had 7 bases not matched to a gene; V was cut back by 4 bases and J by 4 bases. This CDR3 comprises 15 residues.

Sequences were obtained from blood. This clonotype was obtained from a man in his thirties or forties with Graves' ophthalmopathy. J is TRBJ2-1 and V is TRBV11-2; 7 nucleotides agree with TRBD1. The DNA for the CDR3 is TGTGCCAGCAGCTCCTCAGGGGGACGTTACAATGAGCAGTTCTTC. Its translation is CASSSSGGRYNEQFF.